This TCR beta chain was sequenced in a study of OX40 agonist ivuxolimab in advanced cancers. For the study at large: Patients were treated with intravenous ivuxolimab, dosed at 0.01 to 10 mg/kg and infused every 2 weeks. Males comprised approximately 81% of the group, whose mean age was around 62 years (range roughly 23 to 80).

CDR1 and CDR2 from the germline V gene are SGHVS and FNYEAQ. The CDR3 sequence is 16 residues long. V dropped 6 bases and J dropped 0; count of bases not matched to a gene: 8. Some clones are missing from TCRdb's copy, which holds only in-frame ones; the method was immunoSEQ multiplex PCR. The sample lists some 80,000 clones, about 93% occurring once. The V gene is TRBV7-6, the J gene TRBJ2-1; the match to TRBD1 covers 7 bases. The sequence was obtained from an adult with an advanced solid tumor such as melanoma, head and neck, liver or kidney cancer. This sample comprised CD4+ or CD8+ T cells sorted from blood, obtained in a trial of the OX40 agonist ivuxolimab. The CDR3 sequence is CASSSTGSSSYNEQFF. The DNA of the CDR3 is TGTGCCAGCAGTTCGACAGGGAGTAGCTCCTACAATGAGCAGTTCTTC.